A selection of T cell receptor beta chains follows, all from one sample in a study of naive and memory T cell subsets. TCRdb independently ran MiXCR on the 5' RACE reads; one entry per CDR3 protein. The repertoire holds approximately 58,000 distinct CDR3 sequences, with under 8.5% as singletons. The receptors derive from a male donor in good health. CDR3s include the opening cysteine and the closing phenylalanine or tryptophan. The D gene is left open where the match is weak. The size of a clone is reported for some rows only, either as once, few or many, or as a class for expanded clones.

d_call,j_call,v_call,clone_size,cdr3_aa,cdr3_nt
.,TRBJ2-1,TRBV18,many,CASSPSGANEQFF,TGTGCCAGCTCACCATCCGGGGCAAATGAGCAGTTCTTC
.,TRBJ1-1,TRBV29-1,.,CSVEPAVRTGAFF,TGCAGCGTTGAGCCGGCAGTCCGAACGGGAGCTTTCTTT
.,TRBJ2-1,TRBV4-1,many,CASSQEGAGRMYNEQFF,TGCGCCAGCAGCCAAGAGGGCGCGGGACGGATGTACAATGAGCAGTTCTTC
TRBD2,TRBJ2-1,TRBV15,few,CATSPRGADEQFF,TGTGCCACCAGCCCGCGGGGGGCAGATGAGCAGTTCTTC
.,TRBJ1-2,TRBV7-2,.,CASSRGGAVYGYTF,TGTGCCAGCTCACGTGGGGGCGCAGTCTATGGCTACACCTTC
TRBD1,TRBJ1-2,TRBV4-1,many,CASSQDFLQGTAGGYTF,TGCGCCAGCAGCCAGGATTTTTTACAGGGGACTGCTGGTGGCTACACCTTC
TRBD2,TRBJ2-1,TRBV25-1,.,CASTGTSGNNEQFF,TGTGCCAGCACCGGGACTAGCGGCAACAATGAGCAGTTCTTC
.,TRBJ2-1,TRBV11-2,few,CASSSEGLIRNEQFF,TGTGCCAGCAGCTCGGAAGGGCTCATTAGAAATGAGCAGTTCTTC
.,TRBJ2-3,TRBV7-2,many,CASSLRQASDTQYF,TGTGCCAGCAGCTTAAGGCAGGCGTCAGATACGCAGTATTTT
TRBD2,TRBJ2-6,TRBV29-1,few,CSIGTSGGSGANVLTF,TGCAGCATCGGGACTAGCGGAGGCTCTGGGGCCAACGTCCTGACTTTC
.,TRBJ2-1,TRBV29-1,.,CSVEEERSYNEQFF,TGCAGCGTTGAAGAGGAACGGTCCTACAATGAGCAGTTCTTC
.,TRBJ1-5,TRBV5-6,many,CASSLAGSLNQPQHF,TGTGCCAGCAGCTTGGCCGGCAGCCTCAATCAGCCCCAGCATTTT
.,TRBJ2-7,TRBV6-5,many,CASSYSSILYEQYF,TGTGCCAGCAGTTACTCGAGTATCCTCTACGAGCAGTACTTC
TRBD2,TRBJ2-1,TRBV29-1,many,CSVGVAGAFYEQFF,TGCAGCGTTGGTGTAGCGGGAGCCTTCTATGAGCAGTTCTTC
.,TRBJ2-2,TRBV7-8,.,CASSLGRAGGELFF,TGTGCCAGCAGCTTAGGTCGGGCGGGCGGGGAGCTGTTTTTT
.,TRBJ2-1,TRBV5-1,few,CASSLGRDVRDNEQFF,TGCGCCAGCAGCTTGGGTCGGGACGTAAGAGACAATGAGCAGTTCTTC
.,TRBJ1-5,TRBV21-1,many,CASSKGTAPLSGNQPQHF,TGTGCCAGCAGCAAAGGGACAGCCCCCCTAAGTGGCAATCAGCCCCAGCATTTT
.,TRBJ1-1,TRBV20-1,few,CSASESTEAFF,TGCAGTGCTAGTGAGTCCACTGAAGCTTTCTTT
TRBD1,TRBJ2-5,TRBV20-1,few,CSATGGQETQYF,TGCAGTGCCACAGGGGGCCAAGAGACCCAGTACTTC
.,TRBJ2-2,TRBV5-1,few,CASSPRVGSTGELFF,TGCGCCAGCAGCCCCCGAGTCGGGAGCACCGGGGAGCTGTTTTTT
TRBD1,TRBJ1-4,TRBV18,many,CASSAGQGGPRLFF,TGTGCCAGCTCAGCGGGACAGGGGGGCCCGCGACTGTTTTTT
.,TRBJ2-2,TRBV4-1,many,CASSQDSGSTGELFF,TGCGCCAGCAGCCAAGATTCAGGATCCACCGGGGAGCTGTTTTTT
.,TRBJ1-4,TRBV6-2/TRBV6-3,few,CASSPRTAPSNEKLFF,TGTGCCAGCAGTCCTCGGACAGCCCCCTCGAATGAAAAACTGTTTTTT
.,TRBJ1-2,TRBV3-1,.,CASSASRTSGYTF,TGTGCCAGCAGCGCAAGTAGGACATCGGGCTACACCTTC
.,TRBJ2-2,TRBV6-1,.,CATPGGRGELFF,TGTGCCACTCCCGGGGGTCGCGGGGAGCTGTTTTTT
TRBD2,TRBJ2-3,TRBV11-2,.,CASSLVPSSGTISDTQYF,TGTGCCAGCAGCTTAGTCCCGTCTAGCGGGACGATTTCAGATACGCAGTATTTT
TRBD1,TRBJ1-4,TRBV6-5,many,CASSYQGQTNEKLFF,TGTGCCAGCAGTTACCAGGGACAGACTAATGAAAAACTGTTTTTT
.,TRBJ2-1,TRBV6-4,many,CASALDGAPYNEQFF,TGTGCCAGCGCGTTGGACGGGGCCCCCTACAATGAGCAGTTCTTC
TRBD1,TRBJ2-7,TRBV6-6,many,CASSLRDRPYEQYF,TGTGCCAGCAGTCTCCGGGACAGGCCCTACGAGCAGTACTTC
.,TRBJ2-1,TRBV6-2/TRBV6-3,many,CASSSLRDEQFF,TGTGCCAGCAGTTCGCTTAGGGATGAGCAGTTCTTC
.,TRBJ1-2,TRBV30,few,CAWISGYGYTF,TGTGCCTGGATATCTGGCTATGGCTACACCTTC
.,TRBJ2-3,TRBV18,many,CASSPPGTPDTQYF,TGTGCCAGCTCACCACCTGGGACGCCGGATACGCAGTATTTT
TRBD2,TRBJ2-1,TRBV5-1,many,CASTLGSGEEQFF,TGCGCCAGCACCCTGGGTAGCGGGGAGGAGCAGTTCTTC
.,TRBJ2-3,TRBV6-2/TRBV6-3,many,CASSYNEEGTDTQYF,TGTGCCAGCAGTTATAACGAGGAGGGGACAGATACGCAGTATTTT
.,TRBJ1-4,TRBV14,many,CASSQDRPGIREKLFF,TGTGCCAGCAGCCAAGATCGTCCGGGGATCCGCGAAAAACTGTTTTTT
.,TRBJ2-1,TRBV19,.,CASSRVGAVGNEQFF,TGTGCCAGTAGTCGCGTGGGAGCTGTGGGAAATGAGCAGTTCTTC
TRBD2,TRBJ2-7,TRBV12-3/TRBV12-4,.,CASSGTIQYEQYF,TGTGCCAGCAGCGGGACTATTCAGTACGAGCAGTACTTC
.,TRBJ1-5,TRBV12-3/TRBV12-4,few,CASSLAGSHQPQHF,TGTGCCAGCAGTTTGGCAGGGAGCCATCAGCCCCAGCATTTT
.,TRBJ1-4,TRBV25-1,few,CASRAGVTNEKLFF,TGTGCCAGCAGGGCAGGGGTAACTAATGAAAAACTGTTTTTT
.,TRBJ2-1,TRBV19,few,CASSISGYNEQFF,TGTGCCAGTAGTATATCTGGGTACAATGAGCAGTTCTTC
TRBD2,TRBJ2-3,TRBV7-2,few,CASSQGTSGVPGTQYF,TGTGCCAGCAGCCAAGGGACTAGCGGGGTGCCAGGAACGCAGTATTTT
TRBD1,TRBJ2-1,TRBV6-5,many,CASSPPGQGYNEQFF,TGTGCCAGCAGTCCACCGGGACAGGGCTACAATGAGCAGTTCTTC
TRBD2,TRBJ2-1,TRBV6-2/TRBV6-3,.,CASSYPRLAGGYNEQFF,TGTGCCAGCAGTTACCCCCGACTAGCGGGAGGATACAATGAGCAGTTCTTC
TRBD1,TRBJ2-2,TRBV6-2/TRBV6-3,.,CASSDSTGGSVRTGELFF,TGTGCCAGCAGTGACTCTACAGGGGGCTCGGTTCGCACCGGGGAGCTGTTTTTT
.,TRBJ2-1,TRBV5-1,few,CASSPRSGSNNEQFF,TGCGCCAGCAGCCCCCGTTCGGGGTCGAACAATGAGCAGTTCTTC
.,TRBJ2-5,TRBV11-2,.,CASSPIRRIQETQYF,TGTGCCAGCAGCCCGATCCGGCGGATCCAAGAGACCCAGTACTTC
TRBD2,TRBJ2-1,TRBV27,few,CASSSGTSGPYNEQFF,TGTGCCAGCAGTTCCGGGACTAGCGGGCCCTACAATGAGCAGTTCTTC
.,TRBJ1-1,TRBV9,many,CASSVGQGGLTEAFF,TGTGCCAGCAGCGTAGGGCAGGGAGGTTTGACTGAAGCTTTCTTT
TRBD1,TRBJ1-1,TRBV20-1,many,CSASDRVLTEAFF,TGCAGTGCTAGCGACAGGGTTCTGACTGAAGCTTTCTTT
.,TRBJ1-1,TRBV3-1,few,CASSPLGTNTEAFF,TGTGCCAGCAGCCCCCTCGGAACGAACACTGAAGCTTTCTTT
TRBD2,TRBJ2-7,TRBV6-5,many,CASSSLGLAGGEQYF,TGTGCCAGCAGTTCCTTAGGACTAGCGGGAGGAGAGCAGTACTTC
.,TRBJ2-7,TRBV27,few,CASSLSPGDYEQYF,TGTGCCAGCAGTTTATCGCCAGGGGACTACGAGCAGTACTTC
TRBD2,TRBJ2-1,TRBV6-2/TRBV6-3,.,CASSYSRGGLNEQFF,TGTGCCAGCAGTTACTCGCGGGGGGGCCTAAATGAGCAGTTCTTC